This paragraph covers one T cell receptor (beta chain) sequence. What it binds is not known. This sample was taken from a study of T cells expressing NK-cell markers. Study summary: It was sorted CD3+CD56+NKG2C+, CD3+CD56+NKG2C- and CD3+CD56-NKG2C+ T cells that supplied the TCR beta repertoires.

Overall study results and limits: The CD3+CD56-NKG2C+ fraction of a handful of donors was also led by these clonotypes.

TCRdb reprocessed the 5' RACE reads and reports one entry per CDR3 protein, with no DNA. The table lists 300,000 or so distinct CDR3 sequences. The CDR3 is 13 residues long. The sequence was collected from a woman between 18 and 70 years old in good health. Sample: blood T cells: a sorted CD56 or NKG2C T cell subset, CD4+ or CD8+ T cells, or bulk PBMC T cells (not recorded which). V usage is TRBV12-3 or TRBV12-4 and J usage is TRBJ2-5; TCRdb selects TRBD1, and the lack of DNA leaves this call unchecked. CDR3 sequence: CASSTDKQETQYF.